The 24 T cell receptor beta chains below were found in one sample sequenced in a study of shared clonotypes between healthy human individuals. The assay was immunoSEQ multiplex PCR, and TCRdb's table has in-frame clones only and misses some. This table holds 190,000 or so clones, 60% to 75% found once. The sequenced sample consisted of memory CD4+ T cells sorted from blood. Documented subset: CD45RA-negative fraction. The origin of the receptors is a man under 40 in good health.

A few counts support this clone. The chain has TRBV5-1 and TRBJ2-7; D may be TRBD2 (6 bases). The V and J ends lost 0 bases and 9 bases respectively, with 10 bases between them. Germline CDR1 SGHRS, CDR2 YFSETQ. CDR3 length equals 12 residues. The CDR3 sequence is CASSLERGGQYF. The DNA for the CDR3 is TGCGCCAGCAGCTTGGAACGGGGAGGGCAGTACTTC. Supplemented by reference TRBV5-1 and TRBJ2-7, the full variable domain reads KAGVTQTPRYLIKTRGQQVTLSCSPISGHRSVSWYQQTPGQGLQFLFEYFSETQRNKGNFPGRFSGRQFSNSRSEMNVSTLELGDSALYLCASSLERGGQYFGPGTRLTVT.

The table lists this clone with a few counts. V is TRBV28 and J is TRBJ2-7; D might be TRBD1 or TRBD2, each matching 5 bases. Germline CDR1 MDHEN, CDR2 SYDVKM. This CDR3 comprises 16 residues. The ends were cut back, 3 bases at V and 5 bases at J, with 20 bases in the middle. DNA for the CDR3: TGTGCCAGCAGTTTTCTCCCCGGCAGGGCGGGTGACGAGCAGTACTTC. This codes for CASSFLPGRAGDEQYF.

Only a few counts were recorded for this clone. This rearrangement joins TRBV2 to TRBJ2-7, with TRBD1 as a possible D gene (5 bases). Germline lookup yields CDR1 SNHLY and CDR2 FYNNEI. This CDR3 region has 12 residues. V was trimmed by 4 bases and J by 3 bases, leaving 7 bases between them. CDR3 sequence reads: CASSGQLYEQYF. The CDR3 DNA follows: TGTGCCAGCAGTGGACAGCTCTACGAGCAGTACTTC.

The chain recombines TRBV11-1 with TRBJ2-1, with 11 bases that match TRBD2. Trimming at V came to 5 bases and at J to 4 bases, leaving 10 bases not matched to a gene. There are 17 residues in the CDR3. Germline CDR1 is SGHAT and CDR2 is FQDESV (reference sequence). CDR3 sequence: CASSRLAGLGLYNEQFF. The CDR3 coding sequence is TGTGCCAGCAGCCGACTAGCGGGACTCGGCCTATACAATGAGCAGTTCTTC.

J is TRBJ2-2 and V is TRBV2; D remains ambiguous. This CDR3 is 15 amino acids long. The germline CDR1 and CDR2 sequences are SNHLY and FYNNEI. The V and J ends lost 3 bases and 2 bases respectively, with 10 bases between them. The CDR3 loop is CASSDLGGNTGELFF. The CDR3 DNA is TGTGCCAGCAGTGATCTCGGCGGAAACACCGGGGAGCTGTTTTTT.

This chain joins TRBV5-1 and TRBJ2-7; TRBD2 is a possible D gene (6 bases). The CDR3 sequence is 14 residues long. V gave up 5 bases and J gave up 1 base, with 13 bases separating them. Looked up from germline, CDR1 is SGHRS and CDR2 is YFSETQ. CDR3: CASRILRGSYEQYF. The CDR3 DNA is TGCGCCAGCAGAATTCTTCGGGGGTCCTACGAGCAGTACTTC.

The chain recombines TRBV19 with TRBJ2-1; D not resolved. V shed 4 bases and J shed 4 bases, with 8 bases lying between them. The V gene's germline CDR1 is LNHDA and CDR2 SQIVND (reference sequence). CDR3 size: 13 residues. CDR3 in amino acids: CASSNPPYNEQFF. DNA for the CDR3: TGTGCCAGTAGTAATCCACCATACAATGAGCAGTTCTTC.

This chain joins TRBV29-1 and TRBJ2-3; D is uncertain. The V end lost 4 bases, the J end lost 5 bases, and 7 bases lay between the germline ends. CDR3 size: 11 residues. In germline, CDR1 is SQVTM, CDR2 ANQGSEA. The CDR3 protein is CSVVVGDTQYF. The CDR3 DNA is TGCAGCGTTGTAGTAGGAGATACGCAGTATTTT.

This clone has a handful of counts. V and J are TRBV5-1 and TRBJ2-1; 7 positions match TRBD1. CDR1 SGHRS and CDR2 YFSETQ come from the germline V gene. The V and J ends lost 4 bases and 4 bases, in that order; junction bases with no gene match: 5. CDR3 length equals 14 residues. In nucleotides, the CDR3 is TGCGCCAGCAGCCCCGGGACAGAGTACAATGAGCAGTTCTTC. This sequence encodes CASSPGTEYNEQFF.

V gene TRBV5-6 combines with J gene TRBJ1-4; TRBD1 is a possible D gene (6 bases). CDR3 length: 14 residues. V lost 3 bases, J lost 3 bases, and 9 bases lay in between. CDR1 is SGHDT and CDR2 is YYEEEE in the germline V gene. The CDR3 region is CASSSQGPNEKLFF. In DNA form, the CDR3 reads TGTGCCAGCAGCTCCCAGGGGCCTAATGAAAAACTGTTTTTT.

The gene calls are TRBV30 and TRBJ1-2, with D possibly being TRBD1 (5 bases). The CDR3 consists of 12 residues. Trimming stripped 4 bases from V and 4 bases from J, with 10 bases between. Germline V CDR1 and CDR2: GTSNPN, SVGIG (reference sequence). The CDR3 nucleotides read TGTGCCTGGATGGGGGGTACCTATGGCTACACCTTC. Protein product: CAWMGGTYGYTF.

The V gene is TRBV7-2, the J gene TRBJ2-2; D is perhaps TRBD2 (5 bases). In germline, CDR1 is SGHTA, CDR2 FQGNSA. The CDR3 length is 15 residues. Trimming took off 1 base at V and 6 bases at J, with 12 bases between the two ends. CDR3 in amino acids: CASSLGMAGSGELFF. Here the CDR3 DNA reads TGTGCCAGCAGCTTAGGGATGGCGGGCTCCGGGGAGCTGTTTTTT.

The chain combines TRBV5-6 with TRBJ1-1; D gene unclear. V was cut by 6 bases and J by 6 bases, with 18 bases left in between. CDR1 and CDR2 from the germline V gene are SGHDT and YYEEEE. The CDR3 length is 14 residues. The CDR3 here is CASISQALRAEAFF. As DNA, the CDR3 is TGTGCCAGCATCAGTCAGGCCCTGCGGGCTGAAGCTTTCTTT.

J is TRBJ2-1 and V is TRBV7-6; D possibly matches TRBD1 or TRBD2 (5 bases each). Germline V gene sequence: CDR1 SGHVS, CDR2 FNYEAQ. This CDR3 has 13 amino acids. Deletions cut 3 bases from V and 9 bases from J, with 12 bases between. This CDR3 is CASSLGQAGEQFF. CDR3 bases: TGTGCCAGCAGCTTGGGGCAGGCGGGTGAGCAGTTCTTC. Complete variable domain (other parts from reference TRBV7-6 and TRBJ2-1): GAGVSQSPRYKVTKRGQDVALRCDPISGHVSLYWYRQALGQGPEFLTYFNYEAQQDKSGLPNDRFSAERPEGSISTLTIQRTEQRDSAMYRCASSLGQAGEQFFGPGTRLTVL.

This clone was found once. The chain recombines TRBV7-2 with TRBJ2-7, with 10 bases identical to TRBD2. The V gene end was trimmed by 4 bases and the J gene end by 5 bases; junction bases not matched to a gene: 8. Germline V gene lookup returns CDR1 SGHTA and CDR2 FQGNSA. This CDR3 is 15 amino acids long. CDR3 DNA sequence: TGTGCCAGCAGCTCGACGAGCGGGAGGGGAAACGAGCAGTACTTC. Translated, it gives CASSSTSGRGNEQYF.

The CDR3 spells CASSLWGRSTDTQYF. CDR3 coding DNA: TGTGCCAGCAGTTTATGGGGACGAAGCACAGATACGCAGTATTTT. V is TRBV27 and J is TRBJ2-3; D may correspond to TRBD1 or TRBD2 (5 bases each). V was shortened by 1 base and J by 0 bases, with 8 bases between the two germline ends. Germline V lookup: CDR1 MNHEY, CDR2 SMNVEV (reference sequence). The CDR3 extends over 15 amino acids.

The chain combines TRBV2 with TRBJ2-7, with D hard to call. The CDR3 extends over 13 amino acids. V was trimmed by 6 bases and J by 1 base, leaving 10 bases between them. The germline CDR1 and CDR2 sequences are SNHLY and FYNNEI. The chain's CDR3 is CASRTDTSYEQYF. The CDR3 DNA sequence: TGTGCCAGCAGAACCGACACTTCCTACGAGCAGTACTTC.

This clone was picked up one time. This sequence joins TRBV30 and TRBJ1-3; D unclear. Trimming removed 2 bases at V and 3 bases at J, with 8 bases between. The CDR3 covers 13 residues. CDR1 and CDR2 from the germline V gene are GTSNPN and SVGIG (reference sequence). CDR3 coding DNA: TGTGCCTGGAGTTTAGAGATTGGAAACACCATATATTTT. This gives the protein CAWSLEIGNTIYF.

The chain employs TRBV29-1 and TRBJ2-5; 8 bases align to TRBD1. Per germline, CDR1 SQVTM and CDR2 ANQGSEA. The CDR3 consists of 13 residues. The J segment lost 6 bases and the V segment lost 7 bases, leaving 10 bases of the junction unmatched. The CDR3 DNA reads TGCAGCGCTATTTCGGGACAGGTTCAGACCCAGTACTTC. Its protein product is CSAISGQVQTQYF.

DNA of the CDR3: TGTGCCAGCAGTCTAGCGGCGGGATCCGAGCAGTACTTC. Translation gives CASSLAAGSEQYF. The genes are TRBV2 and TRBJ2-7; TRBD2 matches 7 bases. The germline gives CDR1 SNHLY, CDR2 FYNNEI. The CDR3 covers 13 residues. The V gene end was trimmed by 5 bases and the J gene end by 6 bases; junction bases not matched to a gene: 7.

The chain has TRBV7-9 and TRBJ1-3; D gene ambiguous. The CDR3 is made up of 12 amino acids. Germline V gene lookup returns CDR1 SEHNR and CDR2 FQNEAQ (reference sequence). The V and J ends lost 1 base and 8 bases respectively, with 6 bases between them. The CDR3 here is CASSLVEDTIYF. The DNA of the CDR3 is TGTGCCAGCAGCTTAGTTGAGGACACCATATATTTT.

This clone was seen just once. The chain employs TRBV30 and TRBJ1-5; D remains unclear. The CDR3 is 13 amino acids. Germline CDR1 GTSNPN, CDR2 SVGIG (reference sequence). V was trimmed by 2 bases and J by 5 bases, leaving 10 bases between them. As DNA, the CDR3 is TGTGCCTGGAGTCCAATGAGGGATCAGCCCCAGCATTTT. Translation: CAWSPMRDQPQHF.

Ten or more counts support this clone. The rearrangement links TRBV5-3 to TRBJ1-2, with D uncertain. TRBV5-3 is an ORF, and what it does is uncertain. With 0 bases removed from V and 7 bases from J, the gap between germline ends came to 7 bases. The CDR3 runs 12 residues. CDR3: CARSLGTRGYTF. DNA of the CDR3: TGTGCCAGAAGCTTGGGCACGCGTGGCTACACCTTC.

This clone was counted at least ten times. The rearrangement joins TRBV29-1 to TRBJ2-3; 9 nucleotides match TRBD1. The CDR3 totals 15 residues. Germline CDR1 is SQVTM and CDR2 is ANQGSEA. After removal of 2 bases from V and 3 bases from J, the junction contained 6 bases not matched to a gene. CDR3 sequence (DNA): TGCAGCGTTGAACCGGACAGGGGTAGGACAGATACGCAGTATTTT. Its translation is CSVEPDRGRTDTQYF.